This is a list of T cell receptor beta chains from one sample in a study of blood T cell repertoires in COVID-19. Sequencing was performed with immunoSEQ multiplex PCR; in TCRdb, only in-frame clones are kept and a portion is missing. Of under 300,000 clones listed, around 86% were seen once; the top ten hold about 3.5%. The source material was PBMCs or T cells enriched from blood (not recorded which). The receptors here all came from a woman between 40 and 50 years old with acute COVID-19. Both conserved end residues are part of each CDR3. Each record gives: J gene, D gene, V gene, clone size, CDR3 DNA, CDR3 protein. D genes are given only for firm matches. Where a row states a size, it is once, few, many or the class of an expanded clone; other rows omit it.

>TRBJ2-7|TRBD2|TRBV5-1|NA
TGCGCCAGCAGCTTGGAAACTAGCGGGTACTACGAGCAGTACTTC
CASSLETSGYYEQYF
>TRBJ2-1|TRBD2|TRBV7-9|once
TGTGCCAGCAGCTTAACTCTAGCGGGATTCGATGAGCAGTTCTTC
CASSLTLAGFDEQFF
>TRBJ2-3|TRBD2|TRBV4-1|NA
TGCGCCAGCAGCCAAGGTCCGACTAGCGGGAGCGGGGCCACGCAGTATTTT
CASSQGPTSGSGATQYF
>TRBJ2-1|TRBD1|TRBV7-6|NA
TGTGCCAGCAGCTTAATTCCGGGACAGGGGTCCTACAATGAGCAGTTCTTC
CASSLIPGQGSYNEQFF
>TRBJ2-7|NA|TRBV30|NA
TGTGCCTGGAGTGTCCCCGGGAGTGACTACGAGCAGTACTTC
CAWSVPGSDYEQYF
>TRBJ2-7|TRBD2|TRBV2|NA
TGTGCCAGCACGCCTAGCGGGAGCTACGAGCAGTACTTC
CASTPSGSYEQYF
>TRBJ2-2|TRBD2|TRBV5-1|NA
TGCGCCAGCAGCTTGGCCCCGCCGGGACTAGCGGATCGGGCCGGGGAGCTGTTTTTT
CASSLAPPGLADRAGELFF
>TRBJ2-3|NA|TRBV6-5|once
TGTGCCAGCAGTTACGGCCAGGGGGAGGCAGATACGCAGTATTTT
CASSYGQGEADTQYF
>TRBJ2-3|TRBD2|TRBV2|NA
TGTGCCAGCAGCCGGACTAGCGGGAGTACAGATACGCAGTATTTT
CASSRTSGSTDTQYF
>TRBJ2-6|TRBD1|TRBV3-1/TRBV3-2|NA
TGTGCCAGCAGACCCCAGGGGGCGCCTGGGGCCAACGTCCTGACTTTC
CASRPQGAPGANVLTF
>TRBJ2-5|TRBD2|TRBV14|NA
TGTGCCAGCAGCCAAGAAAGGGGACTAGCTGTGCAAGAGACCCAGTACTTC
CASSQERGLAVQETQYF
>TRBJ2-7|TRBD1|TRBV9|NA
TGTGCCAGCAGCGGTCCGGGACAGGGGGCGTACGAGCAGTACTTC
CASSGPGQGAYEQYF
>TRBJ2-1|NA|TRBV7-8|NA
TGTGCCAGCAGCTTAGTGACGGGTCTAGCAAATGAGCAGTTCTTC
CASSLVTGLANEQFF
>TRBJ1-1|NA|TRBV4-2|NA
TGTGCCAGCAGCCAAACTCACGCGGACACTGAAGCTTTCTTT
CASSQTHADTEAFF
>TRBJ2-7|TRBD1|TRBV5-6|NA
TGTGCCAGCAGCAGCCGGGACAGGGTCCTTTACGAGCAGTACTTC
CASSSRDRVLYEQYF
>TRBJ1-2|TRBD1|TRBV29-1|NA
TGCAGCGTTGAATATCAGGGGGCGTGGGGCTACACCTTC
CSVEYQGAWGYTF
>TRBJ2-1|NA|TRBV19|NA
TGTGCCAGTAGCGGGTCCCCCTACAATGAGCAGTTCTTC
CASSGSPYNEQFF
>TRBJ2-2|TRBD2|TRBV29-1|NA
TGCAGCGTTATTCTAGCGGCGAACACCGGGGAGCTGTTTTTT
CSVILAANTGELFF
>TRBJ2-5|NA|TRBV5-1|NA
TGCGCCAGCAGCTCCATTGGTGTGGGGAGCGAGACCCAGTACTTC
CASSSIGVGSETQYF
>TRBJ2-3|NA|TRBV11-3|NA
TGTGCCAGCAGCTTAGATCGAGATACGCAGTATTTT
CASSLDRDTQYF
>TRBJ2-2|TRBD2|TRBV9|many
TGTGCCAGCAGCTTGGGACTAGCGGGAGCGAACACCGGGGAGCTGTTTTTT
CASSLGLAGANTGELFF
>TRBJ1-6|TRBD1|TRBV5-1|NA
TGCGCCAGCAGCTTGGGTCCGGGGACAGGGGACAATTCACCCCTCCACTTT
CASSLGPGTGDNSPLHF
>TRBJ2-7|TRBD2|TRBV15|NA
TGTGCCACCAGCAGTGCACTAGCGGTCACCTACGAGCAGTACTTC
CATSSALAVTYEQYF
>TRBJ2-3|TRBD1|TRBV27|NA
TGTGCCAGCAGTTCGGGACAGGGGGTATTCACAGATACGCAGTATTTT
CASSSGQGVFTDTQYF
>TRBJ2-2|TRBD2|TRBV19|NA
TGTGCCAGTAGTAGAGGACTAGCGGGAGGTAGCACCGGGGAGCTGTTTTTT
CASSRGLAGGSTGELFF
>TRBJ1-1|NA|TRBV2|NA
TGTGCCAGCAGGGATACAGGGAGCACTGAAGCTTTCTTT
CASRDTGSTEAFF
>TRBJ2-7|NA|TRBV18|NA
TGTGCCAGCTCGATTGGGCCGGGAGCCTACGAGCAGTACTTC
CASSIGPGAYEQYF
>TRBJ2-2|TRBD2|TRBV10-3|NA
TGTGCCATCCCTCTGGGGACTAGCGGAACCGGGGAGCTGTTTTTT
CAIPLGTSGTGELFF
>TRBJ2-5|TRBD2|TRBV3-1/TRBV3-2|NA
TGTGCCAGCAGCCAAGGGGTTTTTGGGCGGGAGCGTCGGGAGACCCAGTACTTC
CASSQGVFGRERRETQYF
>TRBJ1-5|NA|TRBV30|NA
TGTGCCTGGAGTGTTTCCCAGGGGAACAATCAGCCCCAGCATTTT
CAWSVSQGNNQPQHF
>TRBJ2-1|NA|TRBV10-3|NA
TGTGCCATCAGTGAGTTATACAATGAGCAGTTCTTC
CAISELYNEQFF
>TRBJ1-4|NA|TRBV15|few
TGTGCCACCAGCAGAGAGGGCGGGGGAAACGAAAAACTGTTTTTT
CATSREGGGNEKLFF
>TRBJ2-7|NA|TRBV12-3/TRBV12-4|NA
TGTGCCAGCAGTTTACTCCTCTCCTACGAGCAGTACTTC
CASSLLLSYEQYF
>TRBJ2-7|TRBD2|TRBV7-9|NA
TGTGCCAGCAGCCCAGCGGGACTCTACGAGCAGTACTTC
CASSPAGLYEQYF
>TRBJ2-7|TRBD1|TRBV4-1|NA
TGCGCCAGCAGCCACGGGACAGAAACCTACGAGCAGTACTTC
CASSHGTETYEQYF
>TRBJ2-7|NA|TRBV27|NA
TGTGCCAGCAGTTCCGGGGTGAGCTCCTACGAGCAGTACTTC
CASSSGVSSYEQYF
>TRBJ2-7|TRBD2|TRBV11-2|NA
TGTGCCAGCAGCTTATTGGGGGAGGGACCCTACGAGCAGTACTTC
CASSLLGEGPYEQYF
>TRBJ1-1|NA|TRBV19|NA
TGTGCCAGTAGTGTACAGGGCCTTTTATCGGCTGAAGCTTTCTTT
CASSVQGLLSAEAFF
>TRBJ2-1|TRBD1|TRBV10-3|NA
TGTGCCATCAGAGAGCCGGGACAGGGGTATGAGCAGTTCTTC
CAIREPGQGYEQFF
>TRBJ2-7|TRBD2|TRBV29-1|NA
TGCAGCGTAAGACTAGCGGGAGTTTACGAGCAGTACTTC
CSVRLAGVYEQYF
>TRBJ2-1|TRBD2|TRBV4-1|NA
TGCGCCAGCAGCCAAGGGGGCGGGAGGGCCCTTGCGGATGAGCAGTTCTTC
CASSQGGGRALADEQFF
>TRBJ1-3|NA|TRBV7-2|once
TGTGCCAGCAGCAGAGACAGTGGAAACACCATATATTTT
CASSRDSGNTIYF
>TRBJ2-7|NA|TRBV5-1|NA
TGCGCCAGCAGCTTAAACAGGGTTACCGGCTACGAGCAGTACTTC
CASSLNRVTGYEQYF
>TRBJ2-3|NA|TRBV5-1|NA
TGCGCCAGCTCCTCGCTTGGAGTTGTTGGGTCGGGAGTCGGCACAGATACGCAGTATTTT
CASSSLGVVGSGVGTDTQYF
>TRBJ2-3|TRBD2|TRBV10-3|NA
TGTGCCATTACGCGGGAGGGCCGTGATACGCAGTATTTT
CAITREGRDTQYF